The rows below give T cell receptor beta chains drawn from one sample of a study of T cell responses to AZD1222 COVID-19 vaccine. Here immunoSEQ multiplex PCR was the method, and the copy in TCRdb shows in-frame clones only, minus some. Of 90,000 to 95,000 clones listed, roughly 90% are singletons. The sample consisted of peripheral blood, taken 28 days after the second AZD1222 dose. Every receptor here comes from an adult who received the AZD1222 COVID-19 vaccine. Both conserved end residues are part of each CDR3. The D gene is left open where the match is weak. For some rows the clone size is stated as once, few or many, or as a class when expanded; others skip it.

j_call v_call d_call clone_size cdr3_nt cdr3_aa
TRBJ1-5 TRBV4-1 - few TGCGCCAGCAGCCAAGTAAGGGGGGAGGGAAGCAATCAGCCCCAGCATTTT CASSQVRGEGSNQPQHF
TRBJ2-3 TRBV6-2/TRBV6-3 - - TGTGCCAGCAGTTACTCGAGAACACGGTCGCTAGATTCCACAGATACGCAGTATTTT CASSYSRTRSLDSTDTQYF
TRBJ2-2 TRBV27 TRBD1 - TGTGCCAGCAGAGATGGACAGGGGGCGCCGAACGGGGAGCTGTTTTTT CASRDGQGAPNGELFF
TRBJ1-1 TRBV28 - - TGTGCCAGCAGTACCACGGGCCCCGGGAACACTGAAGCTTTCTTT CASSTTGPGNTEAFF
TRBJ2-3 TRBV30 TRBD2 - TGTGCCTGGAGCGGGAGGACGAGCACAGATACGCAGTATTTT CAWSGRTSTDTQYF
TRBJ1-5 TRBV28 - - TGTGCCAGCAGTCCACGGTTAGGGGGCAATCAGCCCCAGCATTTT CASSPRLGGNQPQHF
TRBJ1-1 TRBV2 TRBD1 - TGTGCCAGCAGAGGGGGACAGGGAACCTCGAACACTGAAGCTTTCTTT CASRGGQGTSNTEAFF
TRBJ1-3 TRBV28 - - TGTGCCAGCAGTTCCCAGACAGGTTTGGGAATTGGAAACACCATATATTTT CASSSQTGLGIGNTIYF
TRBJ1-2 TRBV6-6 - - TGTGCCAGCAGCACCCCTCCGACAGCCGGCCGTGGCTACACCTTC CASSTPPTAGRGYTF
TRBJ2-7 TRBV10-1 TRBD1 - TGCGCCAGCAAGGGGGCGCGTGGTTTC CASKGARGF
TRBJ1-6 TRBV27 TRBD1 - TGTGCCAGCAGTCGAACAGGGGGCCCGGGGAGCTCCTATAATTCACCCCTCCACTTT CASSRTGGPGSSYNSPLHF
TRBJ1-1 TRBV13 - - TGTGCCAGCACCCCAGGGACTGCGAAAGCTTTCTTT CASTPGTAKAFF
TRBJ2-7 TRBV11-2 - - TGTGCCAGCAGCTGGAGCTACGAGCAGTACTTC CASSWSYEQYF
TRBJ1-5 TRBV21-1 - - TGTGCCAGCAGCTCTAAGGACGGCAATCAGCCCCAGCATTTT CASSSKDGNQPQHF
TRBJ2-3 TRBV3-1/TRBV3-2 - once TGTGCCAGCAGCCAAGAACGCCAGACTCGCACAGATACGCAGTATTTT CASSQERQTRTDTQYF
TRBJ1-4 TRBV14 - - TGTGCCAGCAGCCAAGGATCCGGGCCCCTGAAAGAAAAACTGTTTTTT CASSQGSGPLKEKLFF
TRBJ2-7 TRBV27 TRBD1 - TGTGCCAGCAGTCTCCGGGACAGAGCCCTGGAAGAGCAGTACTTC CASSLRDRALEEQYF
TRBJ2-3 TRBV6-6 - - TGTGCCAGCAGTTCAGAAGGGAGCACAGATACGCAGTATTTT CASSSEGSTDTQYF
TRBJ2-5 TRBV4-2 TRBD2 - TGTGCCAGCAGCCCCCGGGAGGGGAGGGAGACCCAGTACTTC CASSPREGRETQYF
TRBJ2-7 TRBV5-6 TRBD1 - TGTGCCAGCAGCTTGCCCGGGACAGAGAGCTACGAGCAGTACTTC CASSLPGTESYEQYF
TRBJ1-1 TRBV5-1 - - TGCGCCAGCAGCAACGGACGGGGAATAGACACTGAAGCTTTCTTT CASSNGRGIDTEAFF
TRBJ1-5 TRBV14 TRBD1 - TGTGCCAGCAGCCAGGATACAGGGGCCGCAGGGACCCAGCATTTT CASSQDTGAAGTQHF
TRBJ2-7 TRBV19 - - TGTGCCAGTACGGGCGGGATGAACTCCTACGAGCAGTACTTC CASTGGMNSYEQYF
TRBJ2-4 TRBV7-2 TRBD1 - TGTGCCAGCACCCAACCAGGGGGTACGGTAAACATTCAGTACTTC CASTQPGGTVNIQYF
TRBJ1-5 TRBV27 - - TGTGCCAGCAGTTTGGTAGGGGAAAATCAGCCCCAGCATTTT CASSLVGENQPQHF
TRBJ1-4 TRBV27 - - TGTGCCACGCGCGGAAAACTGTTTTTT CATRGKLFF
TRBJ1-5 TRBV7-2 - - TGTGCCAGCAGCTTAAATAGGGCGGGCAATCAGCCCCAGCATTTT CASSLNRAGNQPQHF
TRBJ2-5 TRBV2 - - TGTGCCAGCAGTTACTTCCTTGTGGAGACCCAGTACTTC CASSYFLVETQYF
TRBJ2-7 TRBV3-1/TRBV3-2 TRBD2 - TGTGCCAGCAGCCTCCTAGCGGGAGGCTCTCCCGACGAGCAGTACTTC CASSLLAGGSPDEQYF
TRBJ2-2 TRBV19 TRBD1 - TGTGCCAGTAGGACGGGGACAGGGGCCTACACCGGGGAGCTGTTTTTT CASRTGTGAYTGELFF
TRBJ1-1 TRBV6-2/TRBV6-3 - - TGTGCCAGCAGTTACGTCGTGCGGCCCGCGCTAATGAACACTGAAGCTTTCTTT CASSYVVRPALMNTEAFF
TRBJ2-1 TRBV12-5 - many TGTGCTAGTGGTTTGGTACCGAGGGCCCAGAATGAGCAGTTCTTC CASGLVPRAQNEQFF
TRBJ2-7 TRBV12-3/TRBV12-4 - - TGTGCCAGCAGGAAAGACTACGAGCAGTACTTC CASRKDYEQYF
TRBJ1-2 TRBV19 - once TGTGCCAGTAGTATAGGAAAAGACTATGGCTACACCTTC CASSIGKDYGYTF
TRBJ1-2 TRBV7-9 - - TGTGCCAGCAGCTTAAGAGGATTGGCACCTTTTAACTATGGCTACACCTTC CASSLRGLAPFNYGYTF
TRBJ1-6 TRBV10-3 TRBD1 - TGTGCCATCAGTCAGGGGGCGGAGGGTTCACCCCTCCACTTT CAISQGAEGSPLHF
TRBJ2-3 TRBV6-5 - once TGTGCCAGCAGTTACGCGAGGTTCACAGATACGCAGTATTTT CASSYARFTDTQYF
TRBJ1-3 TRBV9 TRBD1 - TGTGCCAGCAGGATACTTGCCTGGACAGGTTTTTACTCTGGAAACACCATATATTTT CASRILAWTGFYSGNTIYF
TRBJ2-1 TRBV11-3 TRBD2 - TGTGCCAGCAGCTTGGGCGGGGGGGCCTACAATGAGCAGTTCTTC CASSLGGGAYNEQFF
TRBJ2-7 TRBV5-4 TRBD2 - TGTGCCAGCAGCTTGGGGGGTAGCGGGAGTTACGAGCAGTACTTC CASSLGGSGSYEQYF
TRBJ1-1 TRBV6-1 - - TGTGCCAGCAGTGAAATCTGGGGCAGGGAGACTGAAGCTTTCTTT CASSEIWGRETEAFF
TRBJ2-1 TRBV18 TRBD1 - TGTGCCAGCTCACCATTGCAGGGGGCTAGAAATGAGCAGTTCTTC CASSPLQGARNEQFF
TRBJ2-3 TRBV6-5 TRBD1 - TGTGCCAGCAAGGCCGGACAGGGGTACACAGATACGCAGTATTTT CASKAGQGYTDTQYF
TRBJ2-7 TRBV18 - - TGTGCCAGCTCACCACGGACCAGCTCCCCCTACGAGCAGTACTTC CASSPRTSSPYEQYF
TRBJ2-2 TRBV3-1/TRBV3-2 TRBD2 - TGTGCCAGCAGCCAAGATATAGCTAGCGGGGGGTGCACCGGGGAGCTGTTTTTT CASSQDIASGGCTGELFF
TRBJ1-2 TRBV6-6 TRBD1 - TGTGCCAGCAGTCCCGGTCGACAGGGAGACTATGGCTACACCTTC CASSPGRQGDYGYTF
TRBJ2-7 TRBV6-1 TRBD1 - TGTGCCAGCAGTGAGAGACAGGGCTCTTACGAGCAGTACTTC CASSERQGSYEQYF
TRBJ1-1 TRBV5-1 TRBD1 - TGCGCCAGCAGCCTCTTTCCGGGACAGGGGGCCAGGACTGAAGCTTTCTTT CASSLFPGQGARTEAFF
TRBJ2-1 TRBV11-2 - - TGTGCCAGCAGCCCGGGGGTCGCGGGTGGAGCCTACAATGAGCAGTTCTTC CASSPGVAGGAYNEQFF
TRBJ2-3 TRBV19 TRBD1 - TGTGCCACAGGGGACAGGGGGCCCACGAGCACAGATACGCAGTATTTT CATGDRGPTSTDTQYF
TRBJ2-1 TRBV12-3/TRBV12-4 TRBD2 - TGTGCCAGCAGCGGCAGCGGGAGCCATGAGCAGTTCTTC CASSGSGSHEQFF
TRBJ1-5 TRBV7-9 - - TGTGCCAGCAGCCGAGAGAATCAGCCCCAGCATTTT CASSRENQPQHF
TRBJ1-1 TRBV5-1 - - TGCGCCAGCAGCTTTGGGGCGGGCACTGAAGCTTTCTTT CASSFGAGTEAFF